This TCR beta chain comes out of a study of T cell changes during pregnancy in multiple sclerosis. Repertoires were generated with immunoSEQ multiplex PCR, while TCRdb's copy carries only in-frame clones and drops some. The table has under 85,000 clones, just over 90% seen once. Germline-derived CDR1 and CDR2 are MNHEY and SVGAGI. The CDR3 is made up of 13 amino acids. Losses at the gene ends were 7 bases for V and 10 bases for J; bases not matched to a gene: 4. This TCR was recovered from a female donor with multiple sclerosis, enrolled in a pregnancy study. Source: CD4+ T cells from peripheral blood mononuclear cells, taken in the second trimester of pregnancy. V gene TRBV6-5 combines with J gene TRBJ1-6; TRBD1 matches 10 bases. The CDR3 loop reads CASTGTGASPLHF. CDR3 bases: TGTGCCAGCACTGGGACAGGGGCCTCACCCCTCCACTTT.